Listed here are 30 T cell receptor beta chains from one sample, sequenced in a study of T cell responses to AZD1222 COVID-19 vaccine. Sequencing was performed with immunoSEQ multiplex PCR; in TCRdb, only in-frame clones are kept and a portion is missing. Of 55,000 to 85,000 clones in the sample, about 83% were seen once. The material was peripheral blood, obtained on day 0 of AZD1222 vaccination. The receptors were sampled from an adult in good health.

This clone was counted once. J is TRBJ1-1 and V is TRBV9; perhaps TRBD1 as D (5 bases). Per germline, CDR1 SGDLS and CDR2 YYNGEE. V lost 2 bases, J lost 3 bases, and 14 bases lay in between. This CDR3 spans 15 amino acids. In DNA, the CDR3 is TGTGCCAGCAGCGTTTCGACAGAGTCTTACACTGAAGCTTTCTTT. This codes for CASSVSTESYTEAFF. The full variable domain, rest sourced from reference TRBV9 and TRBJ1-1, is DSGVTQTPKHLITATGQRVTLRCSPRSGDLSVYWYQQSLDQGLQFLIQYYNGEERAKGNILERFSAQQFPDLHSELNLSSLELGDSALYFCASSVSTESYTEAFFGQGTRLTVV.

This clone was seen once. Relative to the germline gene, one junction end is altered; a read error may explain this. J is TRBJ2-1 and V is TRBV7-7; TRBD2 is a possible D gene (5 bases). The length of the CDR3 is 17 residues. Germline V gene lookup returns CDR1 SSHAT and CDR2 FNYEAQ (reference sequence). This chain's CDR3 is CASSSGRTTGSYNEQFF. The CDR3 DNA reads as TGTGCTAGCAGCTCCGGACGAACCACGGGGTCCTACAATGAGCAGTTCTTC.

The chain is built from TRBV6-5 and TRBJ1-1; a weak D match, TRBD1 (5 bases). The CDR3 loop spans 14 amino acids. V was cut by 6 bases and J by 1 base, with 12 bases left in between. Germline assignment: CDR1 MNHEY and CDR2 SVGAGI. The CDR3 protein is CASRTDIWNTEAFF. For the CDR3, the DNA is TGTGCCAGCAGAACGGACATCTGGAACACTGAAGCTTTCTTT.

This clone was detected a few times. This chain connects TRBV30 to TRBJ1-4, with a tentative D call TRBD1 (6 bases). Germline-derived CDR1 and CDR2 are GTSNPN and SVGIG (reference sequence). This CDR3 comprises 14 residues. V shed 3 bases and J shed 0 bases, with 8 bases lying between them. CDR3 region: CAWRDSATNEKLFF. The CDR3 DNA reads TGTGCCTGGAGGGACAGTGCAACTAATGAAAAACTGTTTTTT.

CDR3 nucleotides: TGTGCCAGCAGCGATACAAGGTCTGTTTCACCCCTCCACTTT. Translated: CASSDTRSVSPLHF. The chain couples TRBV5-5 to TRBJ1-6; D call uncertain. The CDR3 runs 14 residues. Trimming left V 4 bases short and J 9 bases short, with 14 bases between. CDR1 and CDR2 (germline): SGHKS, YYEKEE (reference sequence).

This clone has only a few counts. The J gene is TRBJ1-2, the V gene TRBV7-2, with 9 bases matching TRBD1. Germline V gene lookup returns CDR1 SGHTA and CDR2 FQGNSA. J lost 8 bases, V lost 2 bases, and 9 bases had no gene match. The CDR3 is made up of 15 amino acids. CDR3 in amino acids: CASSLPGQGGGGYTF. DNA of the CDR3: TGTGCCAGCAGCTTACCGGGACAGGGAGGAGGAGGCTACACCTTC. The entire variable domain, with the rest obtained from reference TRBV7-2 and TRBJ1-2, is as follows: GAGVSQSPSNKVTEKGKDVELRCDPISGHTALYWYRQSLGQGLEFLIYFQGNSAPDKSGLPSDRFSAERTGGSVSTLTIQRTQQEDSAVYLCASSLPGQGGGGYTFGSGTRLTVV.

V and J are TRBV19 and TRBJ1-1; no clear D. The CDR3 is 12 residues long. Trimming took 0 bases from V and 11 from J, leaving 10 bases between them. The germline CDR1 and CDR2 sequences are LNHDA and SQIVND (reference sequence). The CDR3 DNA is TGTGCCAGTAGTATAGAAGAGGAGGTGGCTTTCTTT. Translating gives CASSIEEEVAFF.

The sample holds one count of this clone. The chain carries TRBV10-1 and TRBJ2-7; TRBD1 matches 7 bases. Germline V lookup: CDR1 WNHNN, CDR2 SYGVQD (reference sequence). The CDR3 is 14 amino acids. The junction had 9 bases not matched to a gene; V was cut back by 8 bases and J by 2 bases. CDR3 in amino acids: CASSTGSAPYEQYF. The CDR3 region has the DNA TGCGCCAGCTCGACAGGGTCCGCTCCCTACGAGCAGTACTTC.

The CDR3 DNA follows: TGCAGCGTTGGGAAAACAGGGTTGGATACGCAGTATTTT. It encodes CSVGKTGLDTQYF. The chain is built from TRBV29-1 and TRBJ2-3, with TRBD1 as a possible D gene (6 bases). The ends were cut back, 4 bases at V and 6 bases at J, with 14 bases in the middle. Germline V gene lookup returns CDR1 SQVTM and CDR2 ANQGSEA. The CDR3 has 13 amino acids.

J is TRBJ2-5 and V is TRBV7-2; D is possibly TRBD1 (5 bases). CDR1 is SGHTA, CDR2 FQGNSA, per germline. Between the trimmed V and J ends, which lost 3 bases and 5 bases, there was a span of 13 bases. CDR3 length: 14 amino acids. The CDR3 DNA sequence: TGTGCCAGCAGCTTGGTGGGGCTTCGGGAGACCCAGTACTTC. This encodes CASSLVGLRETQYF.

The rearrangement joins TRBV27 to TRBJ1-1, with unresolved D. This CDR3 is 15 amino acids long. Germline loops: CDR1 MNHEY, CDR2 SMNVEV (reference sequence). V was pared by 7 bases and J by 8 bases, with 23 bases between. The DNA for the CDR3 is TGTGCCAGCACCCCGAGCCCCCACCGGGGTGGGGAAGCTTTCTTT. Amino acids: CASTPSPHRGGEAFF.

This sequence joins TRBV20-1 and TRBJ2-7; no clear D. This CDR3 comprises 11 residues. The germline V and J ends were trimmed by 5 bases and 5 bases, with 10 bases remaining between them. CDR1 DFQATT and CDR2 SNEGSKA come from the germline V gene (reference sequence). CDR3 region: CSAAGANEQYF. The DNA of the CDR3 is TGCAGTGCTGCCGGAGCCAACGAGCAGTACTTC.

The chain combines TRBV4-3 with TRBJ2-3; 10 positions match TRBD2. Looked up from germline, CDR1 is LGHNA and CDR2 is YSLEER. The CDR3 is 20 residues long. V lost 0 bases to trimming and J lost 0 bases; unmatched junction nucleotides: 12. Here the CDR3 reads CASSQESQRGGVASTDTQYF. Here the CDR3 DNA reads TGCGCCAGCAGCCAAGAGTCCCAGCGGGGGGGCGTCGCAAGCACAGATACGCAGTATTTT.

This chain connects TRBV3-1 (or the pseudogene TRBV3-2) to TRBJ1-2; 7 positions agree with TRBD1. The CDR3 has 15 amino acids. V was pared by 0 bases and J by 7 bases, with 8 bases of the junction left unmatched. Germline lookup yields CDR1 LGHDT and CDR2 YNNKEL (reference sequence). The CDR3 sequence: CASSQDVQGWSGYTF. CDR3 sequence (DNA): TGTGCCAGCAGCCAAGACGTACAGGGGTGGAGTGGCTACACCTTC.

The J gene is TRBJ2-5, the V gene TRBV5-4, with TRBD1 matching over 8 bases. V lost 4 bases, J lost 4 bases, and 12 bases stayed unmatched. This CDR3 contains 16 residues. The germline V gene encodes CDR1 SGHNT and CDR2 YYREEE (reference sequence). As DNA, the CDR3 is TGTGCCAGCAGCCGCCGAACCCGGACAGGGCCAGAGACCCAGTACTTC. It translates to CASSRRTRTGPETQYF.

J is TRBJ1-2 and V is TRBV14, with TRBD1 matching 8 bases. The CDR3 runs 13 residues. The ends lost 4 bases at V and 8 bases at J; junction bases unmatched: 6. Germline assignment: CDR1 SGHDN and CDR2 FVKESK. The CDR3 DNA follows: TGTGCCAGCAGCCCCAGGACAGGGCAGGGCTACACCTTC. Protein sequence: CASSPRTGQGYTF.

This clone was detected only a few times. The V call is TRBV5-1, the J call TRBJ2-7; 8 nucleotides align to TRBD1. V was pared by 2 bases and J by 6 bases, with 4 bases of the junction left unmatched. The CDR3 has 13 residues. Germline V gene data show CDR1 as SGHRS and CDR2 as YFSETQ. This CDR3 is CASSFLDRGEQYF. DNA of the CDR3: TGCGCCAGCAGCTTCCTCGACAGGGGCGAGCAGTACTTC.

This chain links TRBV7-2 with TRBJ1-3; D gene ambiguous. Trimming left V 5 bases short and J 1 base short, with 6 bases between. Germline V gene lookup returns CDR1 SGHTA and CDR2 FQGNSA. This CDR3 comprises 13 residues. DNA for the CDR3: TGTGCCAGCAGCACGGGGTCTGGAAACACCATATATTTT. Translated, it gives CASSTGSGNTIYF.

V is TRBV5-1 and J is TRBJ2-1; D is unclear. The V end was cut by 2 bases, the J end by 2 bases, with 11 bases between. The CDR3 runs 15 residues. Per the germline V gene, CDR1 is SGHRS and CDR2 is YFSETQ. The CDR3 sequence is CASSFGSSTYNEQFF. The CDR3 DNA follows: TGCGCCAGCAGCTTTGGCTCGAGTACCTACAATGAGCAGTTCTTC.

The chain uses TRBV29-1 and TRBJ1-2; D is unresolved. CDR1 and CDR2 (germline): SQVTM, ANQGSEA. Between the trimmed V and J ends, which lost 5 bases and 0 bases, there was a span of 13 bases. CDR3 length: 14 amino acids. The CDR3 coding sequence is TGCAGCGTTAGCTTAGTGGGTACTAACTATGGCTACACCTTC. Translation gives CSVSLVGTNYGYTF.

The chain has TRBV6-5 and TRBJ1-2; D remains unclear. This CDR3 has 13 residues. The germline V gene has CDR1 MNHEY and CDR2 SVGAGI. The V gene lost 4 bases and the J gene lost 2 bases, with 8 bases spanning the gap. CDR3 in amino acids: CASSSGLNYGYTF. In nucleotides, the CDR3 is TGTGCCAGCAGTTCCGGGCTGAACTATGGCTACACCTTC.

The rearrangement links TRBV15 to TRBJ2-7, with D maybe TRBD1 (6 bases). Looked up from germline, CDR1 is LNHNV and CDR2 is YYDKDF (reference sequence). The CDR3 runs 14 residues. V was cut by 5 bases and J by 4 bases, with 15 bases left in between. The CDR3 DNA reads TGTGCCACCAGCCGAGGACAGCCCCCATACGAGCAGTACTTC. Translation gives CATSRGQPPYEQYF. Based on the CDR3 plus reference TRBV15 and TRBJ2-7, the full variable domain is DAMVIQNPRYQVTQFGKPVTLSCSQTLNHNVMYWYQQKSSQAPKLLFHYYDKDFNNEADTPDNFQSRRPNTSFCFLDIRSPGLGDTAMYLCATSRGQPPYEQYFGPGTRLTVT.

The chain employs TRBV6-5 and TRBJ1-1; no definite D call. The length of the CDR3 is 14 residues. Trimming removed 3 bases from V and 4 bases from J, with 12 bases in between. CDR1 and CDR2 (germline): MNHEY, SVGAGI. The CDR3 region is CASSYSLSSTEAFF. The CDR3 DNA sequence: TGTGCCAGCAGTTATTCTCTTTCGAGCACTGAAGCTTTCTTT.

The J gene is TRBJ1-5, the V gene TRBV6-2 or TRBV6-3, with D hard to call. The CDR3 length is 14 residues. In germline, CDR1 is MNHEY, CDR2 SVGEGT. V dropped 6 bases and J dropped 7 bases, with 16 bases sitting between them. CDR3 DNA sequence: TGTGCCAGCAGCCCCTTCCCCTCCGTACAGCCCCAGCATTTT. Translating gives CASSPFPSVQPQHF.

The V gene is TRBV12-5, the J gene TRBJ1-1; D unresolved. The CDR3 totals 13 residues. The V end lost 6 bases, the J end lost 0 bases, and 8 bases lay between the germline ends. Germline CDR1 LGHNT, CDR2 FRNRAP. The CDR3 protein is CASGVNLNTEAFF. The CDR3 DNA sequence: TGTGCTAGTGGCGTTAACCTGAACACTGAAGCTTTCTTT.

V and J are TRBV28 and TRBJ1-2; 7 bases agree with TRBD1. Per germline, CDR1 MDHEN and CDR2 SYDVKM. J lost 6 bases, V lost 2 bases, and 6 bases had no gene match. This CDR3 contains 14 residues. The CDR3 loop reads CASSLTTGWDGYTF. The CDR3 bases are TGTGCCAGCAGTTTAACGACAGGGTGGGATGGCTACACCTTC.

This clone was seen only a few times. The chain links TRBV19 to TRBJ2-3, with TRBD2 matching 10 bases. The CDR3 totals 15 residues. V trimming: 3 bases; J trimming: 4 bases; junction bases outside the gene matches: 4. Germline assignment: CDR1 LNHDA and CDR2 SQIVND (reference sequence). Written as DNA, the CDR3 is TGTGCCAGTAGTATGGGACTAGCGAACGCAGATACGCAGTATTTT. Translation gives CASSMGLANADTQYF. The full variable domain, completed using reference TRBV19 and TRBJ2-3, is DGGITQSPKYLFRKEGQNVTLSCEQNLNHDAMYWYRQDPGQGLRLIYYSQIVNDFQKGDIAEGYSVSREKKESFPLTVTSAQKNPTAFYLCASSMGLANADTQYFGPGTRLTVL.

This chain links TRBV6-6 with TRBJ1-6; D might be TRBD1 (5 bases). The germline CDR1 and CDR2 sequences are MNHNY and SVGAGI (reference sequence). CDR3 length equals 17 residues. V lost 5 bases, J lost 0 bases, and 14 bases lay in between. The CDR3 DNA follows: TGTGCCAGCAGTCCCTCGGGGGGGAGCTCCTATAATTCACCCCTCCACTTT. It is translated as CASSPSGGSSYNSPLHF.

The chain has TRBV6-2 or TRBV6-3 and TRBJ2-5, with TRBD2 matching over 11 bases. V was pared by 6 bases and J by 4 bases, with 13 bases of the junction left unmatched. This CDR3 has 17 amino acids. CDR1 and CDR2 from the germline V gene are MNHEY and SVGEGT. The DNA of the CDR3 is TGTGCCAGCAGCCCAGGCGGCACTAGCGGGGGAGGAGAGACCCAGTACTTC. It yields the protein CASSPGGTSGGGETQYF.

CDR3 amino acids: CASSLDPQGWGYTF. The CDR3, as DNA: TGTGCCAGCAGTTTGGATCCACAGGGATGGGGCTACACCTTC. This chain links TRBV28 with TRBJ1-2; D is perhaps TRBD1 (6 bases). V shed 3 bases and J shed 8 bases, with 16 bases lying between them. The CDR3 consists of 14 residues. Germline V lookup: CDR1 MDHEN, CDR2 SYDVKM.